Given below is one T cell receptor (beta chain) in context. This entry comes from a study of T cell responses to AZD1222 COVID-19 vaccine. Sequenced by immunoSEQ multiplex PCR; TCRdb stores in-frame clones only, minus some. The sample includes under 150,000 clones, around 89% of them seen just once. The length of the CDR3 is 13 residues. CDR1 LNHNV and CDR2 YYDKDF come from the germline V gene (reference sequence). V gave up 3 bases and J gave up 7 bases, with 12 bases separating them. The receptor was derived from an adult who received the AZD1222 COVID-19 vaccine. The V call is TRBV15, the J call TRBJ1-2; possibly TRBD1 for D (5 bases). The sample consisted of peripheral blood, taken 28 days after the second AZD1222 dose. The CDR3 sequence: CATSRGRDTGYTF. CDR3 DNA sequence: TGTGCCACCAGCAGGGGCAGGGATACTGGCTACACCTTC.